This T cell receptor beta chain was identified during a study of cytomegalovirus exposure and HLA in healthy donors. Study-level findings and limits: It was shown in a later analysis that HLA-associated TCR beta chains were more clonally expanded than other, equally common chains. Within an earlier analysis, most TCR beta V segments proved productive either about 90% or about 30% of the time. Reportedly, TCR beta sequences accurately predicted HLA-A and HLA-B alleles in most subjects. Published work reported that the classifier diagnosed cytomegalovirus status with high specificity and sensitivity.

Primers included in the PCR were 60 Vbeta and 13 Jbeta primers. Using immunoSEQ multiplex PCR, the repertoire was profiled, and TCRdb retains in-frame clones only, with some absent. In the table there are some 200,000 clones, 76% of which are singletons. About this clone: The antigen remains undetermined.

The CDR3 has 14 residues. With 4 bases removed from V and 6 bases from J, the gap between germline ends came to 14 bases. The V gene's germline CDR1 is SGHRS and CDR2 YFSETQ. The receptor comes from a man between 18 and 29 years old in good health and CMV-seronegative. This rearrangement joins TRBV5-1 to TRBJ2-1; D is perhaps TRBD2 (6 bases). The sample was PBMCs. The CDR3 DNA sequence: TGCGCCAGCAGCCCCTTGGCGGGAACCAATGAGCAGTTCTTC. Residues: CASSPLAGTNEQFF.